This TCR beta chain was recorded in a study of blood T cell repertoires in COVID-19 (dated by TCRdb to 2019 to 2021). Study-level background: The collaborator samples originated in the United States, Italy and Spain and spanned the acute and convalescent phases of COVID-19. Deeply sampled blood TCRbeta repertoires from subjects exposed to, actively infected with, or recovered from COVID-19 were included in the dataset. The sample metadata nearly always contained a de-identified subject ID, COVID-19 status, age in years and sex. The repertoires were released in a freely available public database intended as a resource for research on the immune response to SARS-CoV-2. Samples were obtained from the ongoing ImmuneRACE study (first 160 participants) and from 1,000 to 1,500 subjects provided by 6 global collaborators. The prospective study material was composed of cDNA or gDNA derived from T cells, B-cell-depleted T cells, or PBMCs. HLA class I and class II types, where available, came from metadata supplied by the sample provider rather than from assay-based typing. What the work shows at the level of the full study, not this receptor alone: The amount of clinical and demographic metadata varied by source and participant and was provided uncurated.

Only one count was recorded for this clone. This clone's antigen is unknown. No qualities accompany the bases; no much larger clone lies one base away. V is pared back by 6 bases and J by 2 bases, with 5 bases lying between the germline termini. CDR1 is given as MDHEN and CDR2 as SYDVKM, both from the germline V gene. Including cysteine and phenylalanine, the CDR3 has 13 amino acids. Only the CDR3 DNA stays, 39 bases, in frame from base 1. Participants in the prospective study were enrolled through a virtual design, were aged roughly 18 to 90 years, and lived in 20 to 30 United States geographic areas. Cohort assignment in the prospective study relied on participant-reported clinical history from a screening survey and a study questionnaire. In the prospective study, mobile phlebotomists collected whole blood, serum and a nasopharyngeal or oropharyngeal swab from each participant. Over an approximately 2-month period, participants in the prospective study had the option of providing additional blood draws and questionnaires. Before DNA extraction, prospective study blood samples were shipped either frozen or at room temperature.

The immunoSEQ Assay, a bias-controlled multiplex PCR, was used to amplify TCRbeta CDR3 regions from genomic DNA. Turning to the authors' computational methods: The number of nucleated cells in each sample was estimated by amplification of reference gene primers within the assay. To quantify the absolute abundance of each unique TCRbeta CDR3 rearrangement, sequence reads were collapsed and filtered. For each sample, productive Simpson clonality was calculated as the square root of Simpson's diversity index across productive rearrangements. Here the immuneACCESS table is served through TCRdb, limited to in-frame sequences with V and J called. Missing clones are a known gap in these copies; in checked studies unresolved V genes cover under half, and the rest lacks a known reason. D and trimming come from the DNA, and the V and J calls and clone size come from that table. This sample comprises over 350,000 clones, around nine tenths of them detected only once. The ten largest clones capture under 2.5% of the sample.

The sequencing input was PBMCs or T cells enriched from blood (not recorded which). The clonotype originates from a woman between 18 and 30 years old with acute COVID-19. The V gene is TRBV28 and the J gene is TRBJ1-6, with the D segment identity uncertain. The CDR3 region: CASSPAYNSPLHF. The sequence in DNA is TGTGCCAGCAGCCCCGCCTATAATTCACCCCTCCACTTT.